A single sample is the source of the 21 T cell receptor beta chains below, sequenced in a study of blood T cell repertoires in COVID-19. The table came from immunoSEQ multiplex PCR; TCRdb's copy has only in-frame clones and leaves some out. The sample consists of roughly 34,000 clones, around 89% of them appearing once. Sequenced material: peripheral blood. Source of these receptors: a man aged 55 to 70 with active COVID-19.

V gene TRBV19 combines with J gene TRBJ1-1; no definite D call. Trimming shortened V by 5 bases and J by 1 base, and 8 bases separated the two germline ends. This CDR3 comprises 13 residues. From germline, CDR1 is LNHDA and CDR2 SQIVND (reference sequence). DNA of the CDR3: TGTGCCAGTAGTCTCTCCCCGAACACTGAAGCTTTCTTT. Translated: CASSLSPNTEAFF.

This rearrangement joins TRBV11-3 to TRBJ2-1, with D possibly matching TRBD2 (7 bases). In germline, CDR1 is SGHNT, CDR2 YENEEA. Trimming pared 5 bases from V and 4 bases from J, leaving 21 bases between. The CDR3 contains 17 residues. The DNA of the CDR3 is TGTGCCAGCAGCCGCACCCGGGGGGCTCTGAGATACAATGAGCAGTTCTTC. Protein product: CASSRTRGALRYNEQFF.

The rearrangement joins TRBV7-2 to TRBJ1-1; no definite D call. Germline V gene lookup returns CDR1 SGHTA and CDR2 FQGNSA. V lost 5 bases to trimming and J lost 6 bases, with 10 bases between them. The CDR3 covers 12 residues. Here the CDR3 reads CASSPQRAEAFF. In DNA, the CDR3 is TGTGCCAGCAGCCCCCAGAGGGCTGAAGCTTTCTTT.

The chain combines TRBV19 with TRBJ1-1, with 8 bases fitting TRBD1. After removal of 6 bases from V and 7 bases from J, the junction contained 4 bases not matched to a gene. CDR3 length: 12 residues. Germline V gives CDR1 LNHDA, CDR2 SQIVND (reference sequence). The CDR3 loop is CASRLGQGEAFF. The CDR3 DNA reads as TGTGCCAGTAGACTCGGACAGGGTGAAGCTTTCTTT.

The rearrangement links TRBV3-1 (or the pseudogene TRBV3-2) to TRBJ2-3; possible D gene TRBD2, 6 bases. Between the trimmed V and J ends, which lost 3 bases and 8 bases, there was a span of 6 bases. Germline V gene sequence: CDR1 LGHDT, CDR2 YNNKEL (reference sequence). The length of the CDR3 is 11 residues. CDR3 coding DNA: TGTGCCAGCAGCCACGGGGGTACGCAGTATTTT. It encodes CASSHGGTQYF.

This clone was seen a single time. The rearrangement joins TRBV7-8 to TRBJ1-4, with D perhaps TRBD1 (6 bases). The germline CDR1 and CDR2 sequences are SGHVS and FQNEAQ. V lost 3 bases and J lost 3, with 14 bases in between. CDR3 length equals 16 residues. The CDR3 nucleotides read TGTGCCAGCAGCTTTAACAGGGCGAGGGCTAATGAAAAACTGTTTTTT. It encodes CASSFNRARANEKLFF. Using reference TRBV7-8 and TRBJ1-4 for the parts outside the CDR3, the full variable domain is GAGVSQSPRYKVAKRGQDVALRCDPISGHVSLFWYQQALGQGPEFLTYFQNEAQLDKSGLPSDRFFAERPEGSVSTLKIQRTQQEDSAVYLCASSFNRARANEKLFFGSGTQLSVL.

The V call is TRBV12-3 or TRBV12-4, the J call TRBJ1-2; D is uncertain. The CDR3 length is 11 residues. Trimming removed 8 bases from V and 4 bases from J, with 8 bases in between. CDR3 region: CASYQAYGYTF. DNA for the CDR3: TGTGCCAGCTACCAGGCCTATGGCTACACCTTC.

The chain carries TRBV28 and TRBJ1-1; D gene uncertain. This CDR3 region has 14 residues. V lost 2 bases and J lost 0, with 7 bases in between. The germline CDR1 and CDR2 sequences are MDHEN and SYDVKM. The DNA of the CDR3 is TGTGCCAGCAGTTTAGTCCCCATGAACACTGAAGCTTTCTTT. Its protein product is CASSLVPMNTEAFF.

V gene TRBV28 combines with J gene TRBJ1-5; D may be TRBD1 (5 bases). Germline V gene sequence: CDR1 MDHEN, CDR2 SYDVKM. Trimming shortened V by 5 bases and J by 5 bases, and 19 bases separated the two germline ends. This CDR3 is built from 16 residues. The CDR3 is CASSTYGGKIDQPQHF. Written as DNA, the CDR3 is TGTGCCAGCAGTACCTACGGGGGTAAAATAGATCAGCCCCAGCATTTT.

The DNA for the CDR3 is TGTGCCAGCAGCTCCGGGACAGGCGACAATGAGCAGTTCTTC. This codes for CASSSGTGDNEQFF. This chain uses TRBV7-9 with TRBJ2-1, with 8 nucleotides matching TRBD1. Trimming took 4 bases from V and 5 from J; bases not matched to a gene: 4. CDR1 is SEHNR, CDR2 FQNEAQ, per germline (reference sequence). The CDR3 loop spans 14 amino acids.

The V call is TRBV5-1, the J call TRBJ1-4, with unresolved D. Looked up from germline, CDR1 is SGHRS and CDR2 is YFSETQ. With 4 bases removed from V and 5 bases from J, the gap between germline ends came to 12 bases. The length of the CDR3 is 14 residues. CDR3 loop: CASSAGGPNEKLFF. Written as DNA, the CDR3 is TGCGCCAGCAGCGCTGGAGGGCCCAATGAAAAACTGTTTTTT.

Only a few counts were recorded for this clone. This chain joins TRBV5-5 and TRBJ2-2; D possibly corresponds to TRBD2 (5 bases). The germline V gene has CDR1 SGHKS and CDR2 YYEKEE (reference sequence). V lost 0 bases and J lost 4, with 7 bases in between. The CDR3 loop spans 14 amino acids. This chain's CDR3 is CASSLDRGTGELFF. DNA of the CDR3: TGTGCCAGCAGCTTGGACCGGGGCACCGGGGAGCTGTTTTTT.

The CDR3 reads CASSLDRAPQPQHF. CDR3 nucleotide sequence: TGTGCCAGCAGCTTGGACAGAGCACCCCAGCCCCAGCATTTT. The V gene is TRBV7-2, the J gene TRBJ1-5, with D possibly matching TRBD1 (6 bases). This CDR3 comprises 14 residues. Looked up from germline, CDR1 is SGHTA and CDR2 is FQGNSA. V dropped 3 bases and J dropped 7 bases, with 13 bases sitting between them.

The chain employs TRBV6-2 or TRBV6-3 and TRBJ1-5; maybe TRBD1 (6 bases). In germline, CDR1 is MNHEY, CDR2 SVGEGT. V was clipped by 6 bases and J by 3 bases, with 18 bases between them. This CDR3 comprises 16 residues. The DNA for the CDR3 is TGTGCCAGCAGCCCTCTAGGGGGGGGTCTCAATCAGCCCCAGCATTTT. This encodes CASSPLGGGLNQPQHF.

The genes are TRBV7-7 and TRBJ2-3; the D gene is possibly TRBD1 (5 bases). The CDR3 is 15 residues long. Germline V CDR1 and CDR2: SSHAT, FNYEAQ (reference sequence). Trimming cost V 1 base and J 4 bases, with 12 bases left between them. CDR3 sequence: CASSLGQGPSDTQYF. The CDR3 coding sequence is TGTGCCAGCAGCTTAGGGCAGGGCCCCTCAGATACGCAGTATTTT.

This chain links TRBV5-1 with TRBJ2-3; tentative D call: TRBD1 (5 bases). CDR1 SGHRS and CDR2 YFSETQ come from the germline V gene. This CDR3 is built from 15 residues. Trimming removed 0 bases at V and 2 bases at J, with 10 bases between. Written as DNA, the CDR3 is TGCGCCAGCAGCTTGGGACAGCCCAACACAGATACGCAGTATTTT. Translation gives CASSLGQPNTDTQYF.

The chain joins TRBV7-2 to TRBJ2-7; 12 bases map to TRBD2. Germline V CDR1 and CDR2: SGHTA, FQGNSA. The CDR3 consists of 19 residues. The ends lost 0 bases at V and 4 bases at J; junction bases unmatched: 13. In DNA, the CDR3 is TGTGCCAGCAGCTTAGCGCTAAGGCTAGCGGGGGGGCAGAGTTACGAGCAGTACTTC. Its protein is CASSLALRLAGGQSYEQYF.

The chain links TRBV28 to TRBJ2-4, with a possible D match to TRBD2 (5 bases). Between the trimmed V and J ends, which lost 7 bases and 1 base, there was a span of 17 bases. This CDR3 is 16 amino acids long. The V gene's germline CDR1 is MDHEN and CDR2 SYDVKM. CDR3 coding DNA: TGTGCCAGCAATGGAAGCGGCGTCTCGGCCAAAAACATTCAGTACTTC. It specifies CASNGSGVSAKNIQYF.

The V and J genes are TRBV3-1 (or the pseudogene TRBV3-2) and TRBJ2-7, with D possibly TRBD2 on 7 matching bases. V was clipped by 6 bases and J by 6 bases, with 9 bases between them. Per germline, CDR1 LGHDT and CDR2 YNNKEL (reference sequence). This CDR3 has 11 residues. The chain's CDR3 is CASRRGGEQYF. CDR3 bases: TGTGCCAGCAGGAGGGGGGGCGAGCAGTACTTC.

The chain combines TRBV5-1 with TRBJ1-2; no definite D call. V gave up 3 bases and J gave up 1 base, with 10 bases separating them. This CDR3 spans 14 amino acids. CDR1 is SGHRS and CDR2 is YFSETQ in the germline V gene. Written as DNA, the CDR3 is TGCGCCAGCAGCTCCCCGGGAAGTAACTATGGCTACACCTTC. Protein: CASSSPGSNYGYTF.

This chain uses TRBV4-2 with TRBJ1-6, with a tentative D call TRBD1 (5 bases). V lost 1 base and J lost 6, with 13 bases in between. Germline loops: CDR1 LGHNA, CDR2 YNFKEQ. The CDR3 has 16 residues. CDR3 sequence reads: CASSQGTGGSNSPLHF. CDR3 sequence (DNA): TGTGCCAGCAGCCAAGGTACGGGGGGTAGTAATTCACCCCTCCACTTT.